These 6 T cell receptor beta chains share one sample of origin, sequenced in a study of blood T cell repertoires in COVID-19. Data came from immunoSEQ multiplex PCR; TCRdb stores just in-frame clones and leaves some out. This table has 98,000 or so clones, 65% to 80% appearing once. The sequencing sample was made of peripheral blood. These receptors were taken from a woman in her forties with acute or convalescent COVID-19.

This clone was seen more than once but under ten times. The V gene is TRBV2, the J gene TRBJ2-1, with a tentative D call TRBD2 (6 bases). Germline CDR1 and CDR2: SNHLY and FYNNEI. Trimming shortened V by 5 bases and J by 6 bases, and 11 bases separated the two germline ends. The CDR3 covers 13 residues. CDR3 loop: CASSKTEGNEQFF. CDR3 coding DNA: TGTGCCAGCAGTAAGACGGAGGGCAATGAGCAGTTCTTC.

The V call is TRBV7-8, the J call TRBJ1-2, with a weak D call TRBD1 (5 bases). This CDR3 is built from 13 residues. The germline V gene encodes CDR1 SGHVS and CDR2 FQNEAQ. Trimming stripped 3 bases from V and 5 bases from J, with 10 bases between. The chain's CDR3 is CASSLDKGYGYTF. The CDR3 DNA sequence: TGTGCCAGCAGCTTGGATAAGGGGTATGGCTACACCTTC.

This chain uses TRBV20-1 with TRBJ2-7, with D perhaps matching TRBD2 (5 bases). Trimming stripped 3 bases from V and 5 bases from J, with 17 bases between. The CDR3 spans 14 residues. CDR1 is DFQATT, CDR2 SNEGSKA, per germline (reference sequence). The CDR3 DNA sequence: TGCAGTGCTAGTCCCCCCTACGGGGTGGACGAGCAGTACTTC. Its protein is CSASPPYGVDEQYF.

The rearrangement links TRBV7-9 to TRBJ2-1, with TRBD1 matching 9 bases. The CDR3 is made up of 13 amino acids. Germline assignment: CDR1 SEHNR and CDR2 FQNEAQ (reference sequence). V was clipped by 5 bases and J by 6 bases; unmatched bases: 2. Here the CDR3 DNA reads TGTGCCAGCAGCGGACAGGGGTTCAATGAGCAGTTCTTC. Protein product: CASSGQGFNEQFF.

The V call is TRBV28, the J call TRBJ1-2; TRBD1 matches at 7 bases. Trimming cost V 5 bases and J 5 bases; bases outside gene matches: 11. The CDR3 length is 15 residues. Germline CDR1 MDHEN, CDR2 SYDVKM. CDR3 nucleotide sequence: TGTGCCAGCAGTCCTCCGGGACAGTTACCTTATGGCTACACCTTC. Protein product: CASSPPGQLPYGYTF.

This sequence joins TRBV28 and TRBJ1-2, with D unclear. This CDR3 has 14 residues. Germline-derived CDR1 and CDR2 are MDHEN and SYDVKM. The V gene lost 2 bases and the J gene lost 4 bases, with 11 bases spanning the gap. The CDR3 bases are TGTGCCAGCAGTTTAAGCGGGGTCGGCTATGGCTACACCTTC. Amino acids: CASSLSGVGYGYTF.